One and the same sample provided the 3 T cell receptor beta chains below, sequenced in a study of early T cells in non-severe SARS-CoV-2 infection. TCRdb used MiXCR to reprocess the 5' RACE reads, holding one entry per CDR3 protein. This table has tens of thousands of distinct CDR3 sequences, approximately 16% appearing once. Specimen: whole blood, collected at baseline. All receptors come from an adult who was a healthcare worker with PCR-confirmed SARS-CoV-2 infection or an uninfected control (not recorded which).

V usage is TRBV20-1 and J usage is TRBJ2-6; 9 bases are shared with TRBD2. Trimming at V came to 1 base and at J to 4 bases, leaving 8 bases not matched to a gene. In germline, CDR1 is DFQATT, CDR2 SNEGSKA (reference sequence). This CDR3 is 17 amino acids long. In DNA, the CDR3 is TGCAGTGCTAGAGTTCTAGCGGGATCCAAGGGGGCCAACGTCCTGACTTTC. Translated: CSARVLAGSKGANVLTF.

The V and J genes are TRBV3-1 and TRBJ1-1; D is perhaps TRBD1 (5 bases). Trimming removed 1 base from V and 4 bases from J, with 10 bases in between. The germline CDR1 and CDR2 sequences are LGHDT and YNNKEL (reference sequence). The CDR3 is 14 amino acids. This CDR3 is CASSQGYRLTEAFF. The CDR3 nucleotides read TGTGCCAGCAGCCAAGGGTACAGGCTCACTGAAGCTTTCTTT.

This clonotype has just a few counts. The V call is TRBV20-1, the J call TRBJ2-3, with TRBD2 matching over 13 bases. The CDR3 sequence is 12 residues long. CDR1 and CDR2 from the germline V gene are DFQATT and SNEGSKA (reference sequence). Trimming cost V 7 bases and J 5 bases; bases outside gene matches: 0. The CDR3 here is CSGTSGRDTQYF. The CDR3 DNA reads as TGCAGTGGGACTAGCGGGAGAGATACGCAGTATTTT.